These 32 T cell receptor beta chains originate from one sample sequenced in a study of metastatic and nonmetastatic thyroid tumors. Until they underwent thyroid surgery, no patient had received any treatment. TCRdb re-called the PCR reads with MiXCR. The repertoire consists of about 40,000 clones, with about 16% occurring once and the leading ten covering around 4%. Sequences were obtained from blood. The source is a female donor with papillary thyroid cancer or a benign thyroid nodule (not recorded which). Some clones in this sample may be carry-over from other donors' samples.

The rearrangement uses TRBV7-9 and TRBJ1-3; D unclear. Deletions cut 7 bases from V and 2 bases from J, with 9 bases between. The germline CDR1 and CDR2 sequences are SEHNR and FQNEAQ (reference sequence). This CDR3 is built from 13 residues. CDR3 sequence: CASTRIAGNTIYF. In DNA, the CDR3 is TGTGCCAGCACCAGAATAGCTGGAAACACCATATATTTT.

The rearrangement uses TRBV6-1 and TRBJ1-2, with a possible D match to TRBD1 (5 bases). Looked up from germline, CDR1 is MNHNS and CDR2 is SASEGT. This CDR3 is 13 amino acids long. V lost 8 bases and J lost 0, with 10 bases in between. The CDR3, as DNA: TGTGCCAGCGGGCCGGGGCCTAACTATGGCTACACCTTC. Its protein product is CASGPGPNYGYTF.

CDR3 in DNA: TGTGCCAGCAGCTTAATGGAGGGAGCCACCTACGAGCAGTACTTC. Protein product: CASSLMEGATYEQYF. This chain joins TRBV5-8 and TRBJ2-7, with a possible D match to TRBD2 (6 bases). The germline V and J ends were trimmed by 2 bases and 2 bases, with 14 bases remaining between them. CDR1 and CDR2 from the germline V gene are SGHTS and YDEGEE. The CDR3 length is 15 residues.

The chain carries TRBV19 and TRBJ2-7; 15 bases match TRBD2. Germline CDR1 LNHDA, CDR2 SQIVND (reference sequence). V shed 2 bases and J 5 bases; nucleotides not matched to a gene: 10. The CDR3 is made up of 18 amino acids. The CDR3: CASSITPGLAGGLHEQYF. CDR3 DNA sequence: TGTGCCAGTAGTATAACCCCTGGACTAGCGGGAGGGCTACACGAGCAGTACTTC.

This clone occurred many times. The chain employs TRBV7-2 and TRBJ2-1; 9 nucleotides line up with TRBD1. CDR1 SGHTA and CDR2 FQGNSA come from the germline V gene. This CDR3 has 13 amino acids. The V and J ends lost 5 bases and 9 bases, in that order; junction bases with no gene match: 5. This chain's CDR3 is CASSPDRGAEQFF. Written as DNA, the CDR3 is TGTGCCAGCAGCCCCGACAGGGGGGCTGAGCAGTTCTTC.

Points on this clone: An end of the junction differs from the germline gene, which may be a read error. The V gene is TRBV3-1, the J gene TRBJ2-3; D could derive from TRBD1 or TRBD2 (5 bases each). Per the germline V gene, CDR1 is LGHDT and CDR2 is YNNKEL (reference sequence). This CDR3 comprises 17 residues. The CDR3 bases are TGTGCCAACAGCCAAGGTCTCGGGGCAGGTGGCACATATACGCAGTATTTT. Residues: CANSQGLGAGGTYTQYF.

A note on this clone: A much larger clone differs from this one at a single base, so this may be a read error. The genes are TRBV20-1 and TRBJ2-1; D not certain. The CDR3 totals 14 residues. The germline gives CDR1 DFQATT, CDR2 SNEGSKA (reference sequence). CDR3 sequence: CNARDRRYVNEQFF. The CDR3 DNA follows: TGCAATGCTAGAGATAGGAGATACGTGAATGAGCAGTTCTTC.

This clone was observed many times. This sequence joins TRBV4-1 and TRBJ1-2; 10 nucleotides match TRBD1. This CDR3 has 17 residues. Losses at the gene ends were 5 bases for V and 1 base for J; bases not matched to a gene: 10. Germline V gene data show CDR1 as MGHRA and CDR2 as YSYEKL. CDR3 protein: CASSYRQGAPDNYGYTF. Here the CDR3 DNA reads TGCGCCAGCAGCTACCGACAGGGGGCACCGGATAACTATGGCTACACCTTC.

V is TRBV27 and J is TRBJ2-7, with D possibly TRBD1 on 5 matching bases. Trimming cost V 7 bases and J 0 bases, with 16 bases left between them. Germline V CDR1 and CDR2: MNHEY, SMNVEV (reference sequence). This CDR3 comprises 15 residues. The CDR3, as DNA: TGTGCCAGCATTCTTGGACATGGATACTCCTACGAGCAGTACTTC. Its translation is CASILGHGYSYEQYF.

On this clone itself: A much larger clone differs by one base, so this may be a read error. This chain uses TRBV20-1 with TRBJ2-1, with unresolved D. Germline CDR1 is DFQATT and CDR2 is SNEGSKA (reference sequence). V lost 4 bases to trimming and J lost 8 bases, with 12 bases between them. The CDR3 runs to 12 residues. The CDR3 sequence is CSAIPRLDEQFF. The CDR3 nucleotides read TGCAGTGCTATCCCTAGGTTGGATGAGCAGTTCTTC.

This clone has only one observation. V and J are TRBV18 and TRBJ1-2; maybe TRBD1 (5 bases). CDR1 is KGHSH, CDR2 LQKENI, per germline. The CDR3 runs 12 residues. The ends were cut back, 10 bases at V and 6 bases at J, with 15 bases in the middle. DNA of the CDR3: TGTGCCAACTCCCCGTCGGGGCATGGCTACACCTTC. Protein product: CANSPSGHGYTF.

This clone is deemed medium-sized (0.01 to 0.1%). V is TRBV6-1 and J is TRBJ1-3; the match to TRBD1 covers 8 bases. The CDR3 covers 16 residues. V lost 6 bases and J lost 0; bases outside the gene matches: 7. The V gene's germline CDR1 is MNHNS and CDR2 SASEGT. This CDR3 is CASRSTGDGSGNTIYF. CDR3 coding DNA: TGTGCCAGCAGGTCGACAGGGGATGGCTCTGGAAACACCATATATTTT.

This clone was picked up many times. J is TRBJ2-2 and V is TRBV12-3 or TRBV12-4, with D possibly TRBD2 on 5 matching bases. The CDR3 covers 14 residues. The V and J ends lost 6 bases and 2 bases respectively, with 10 bases between them. CDR3 amino acids: CASRTGVNTGELFF. As DNA, the CDR3 is TGTGCCAGCAGAACCGGGGTCAACACCGGGGAGCTGTTTTTT.

The chain couples TRBV6-2 or TRBV6-3 to TRBJ1-5, with D tentatively TRBD1 (6 bases). This CDR3 comprises 15 residues. Germline CDR1 reads MNHEY; CDR2 reads SVGEGT. Trimming stripped 4 bases from V and 2 bases from J, with 12 bases between. Here the CDR3 reads CASSSPGHGNQPQHF. In DNA, the CDR3 is TGTGCCAGCAGTTCCCCGGGACATGGCAATCAGCCCCAGCATTTT.

This clone was detected many times. The J gene is TRBJ2-4, the V gene TRBV12-3 or TRBV12-4, with D possibly being TRBD1 (6 bases). This CDR3 is 16 amino acids long. V dropped 4 bases and J dropped 2 bases, with 15 bases sitting between them. The CDR3 region has the DNA TGTGCCAGCAGTTATACAGGGTCTGCGACCAAAAACATTCAGTACTTC. Amino acids: CASSYTGSATKNIQYF.

This clone showed up just a few times. The rearrangement uses TRBV6-2 or TRBV6-3 and TRBJ2-3; D not certain. The CDR3 consists of 14 residues. CDR1 and CDR2 (germline): MNHEY, SVGEGT. Trimming left V 0 bases short and J 4 bases short, with 8 bases between. DNA for the CDR3: TGTGCCAGCAGTTACTCGAACTCGGCAGATACGCAGTATTTT. Its protein product is CASSYSNSADTQYF.

This clone was picked up many times. V gene TRBV3-1 combines with J gene TRBJ2-7; D remains unclear. The germline V gene encodes CDR1 LGHDT and CDR2 YNNKEL (reference sequence). V lost 1 base, J lost 2 bases, and 12 bases lay in between. The CDR3 runs 15 residues. CDR3 DNA sequence: TGTGCCAGCAGCCAAGGCCGAGCGCTAACCTACGAGCAGTACTTC. Residues: CASSQGRALTYEQYF.

This clone came up many times. The V gene is TRBV13, the J gene TRBJ2-7; tentatively, D is TRBD1 (5 bases). V was clipped by 4 bases and J by 2 bases, with 18 bases between them. Germline V gene sequence: CDR1 PRHDT, CDR2 FYEKMQ (reference sequence). The CDR3 loop spans 16 amino acids. DNA of the CDR3: TGTGCCAGCAGCTCTAGGTGGGGCAGATCAGCCTACGAGCAGTACTTC. Protein sequence: CASSSRWGRSAYEQYF. The full variable domain, completed using reference TRBV13 and TRBJ2-7, is AAGVIQSPRHLIKEKRETATLKCYPIPRHDTVYWYQQGPGQDPQFLISFYEKMQSDKGSIPDRFSAQQFSDYHSELNMSSLELGDSALYFCASSSRWGRSAYEQYFGPGTRLTVT.

This clone was picked up many times. This chain connects TRBV11-2 to TRBJ2-7; possibly TRBD2 for D (5 bases). Germline CDR1 SGHAT, CDR2 FQNNGV. With 5 bases removed from V and 0 bases from J, the gap between germline ends came to 20 bases. The CDR3 sequence is 17 residues long. CDR3 nucleotides: TGTGCCAGCAGCCTACGGATCCGGGGTCTTAGCTCCTACGAGCAGTACTTC. It specifies CASSLRIRGLSSYEQYF.

V is TRBV7-9 and J is TRBJ1-1; unclear D gene. The CDR3 is made up of 12 amino acids. Germline CDR1 reads SEHNR; CDR2 reads FQNEAQ (reference sequence). Deletions cut 3 bases from V and 3 bases from J, with 5 bases between. CDR3 amino acids: CASSFRYTEAFF. CDR3 bases: TGTGCCAGCAGCTTCAGGTACACTGAAGCTTTCTTT.

At least ten counts were recorded for this clone. The same CDR3 also results from other DNA sequences found in this sample. This sequence joins TRBV19 and TRBJ2-1; D gene unclear. Trimming removed 8 bases from V and 1 base from J, with 12 bases in between. CDR1 and CDR2 (germline): LNHDA, SQIVND (reference sequence). The CDR3 totals 14 residues. The CDR3 sequence: CASLTRVSYNEQFF. The CDR3 DNA sequence: TGTGCCAGTCTAACGCGCGTATCCTACAATGAGCAGTTCTTC. The entire variable domain, with the rest obtained from reference TRBV19 and TRBJ2-1, is as follows: DGGITQSPKYLFRKEGQNVTLSCEQNLNHDAMYWYRQDPGQGLRLIYYSQIVNDFQKGDIAEGYSVSREKKESFPLTVTSAQKNPTAFYLCASLTRVSYNEQFFGPGTRLTVL.

In its sample, this clone was seen many times. This chain connects TRBV7-6 to TRBJ2-6; the D is unclear. Trimming cost V 5 bases and J 4 bases, with 6 bases left between them. The CDR3 covers 13 residues. Germline V gene sequence: CDR1 SGHVS, CDR2 FNYEAQ. The CDR3 loop is CASSVGGANVLTF. The CDR3 DNA sequence: TGTGCCAGCAGCGTAGGGGGGGCCAACGTCCTGACTTTC. Combining the CDR3 with reference TRBV7-6 and TRBJ2-6 gives the whole variable domain GAGVSQSPRYKVTKRGQDVALRCDPISGHVSLYWYRQALGQGPEFLTYFNYEAQQDKSGLPNDRFSAERPEGSISTLTIQRTEQRDSAMYRCASSVGGANVLTFGAGSRLTVL.

This clone was picked up many times. This chain connects TRBV2 to TRBJ1-2; maybe TRBD1 (5 bases). The CDR3 is made up of 12 amino acids. The V gene's germline CDR1 is SNHLY and CDR2 FYNNEI. The V end lost 7 bases, the J end lost 8 bases, and 14 bases lay between the germline ends. CDR3 nucleotides: TGTGCCAGCAAGGCAGGGAGTACGGGCTACACCTTC. Translation: CASKAGSTGYTF.

This clone was counted many times. The chain recombines TRBV10-3 with TRBJ1-2; TRBD1 matches 9 bases. Per germline, CDR1 ENHRY and CDR2 SYGVKD. CDR3 length: 14 amino acids. J lost 3 bases, V lost 2 bases, and 1 base had no gene match. DNA for the CDR3: TGTGCCATCAGTGAGGGACAGGGGTACTATGGCTACACCTTC. Amino acid sequence: CAISEGQGYYGYTF.

The sample holds many counts of this clone. The CDR3 loop is CASSAPRQGEIYTQYF. CDR3 nucleotides: TGTGCCAGCAGCGCTCCTAGACAGGGAGAAATATATACGCAGTATTTT. The J gene is TRBJ2-3, the V gene TRBV9, with 7 nucleotides matching TRBD1. The CDR3 spans 16 residues. Germline CDR1 SGDLS, CDR2 YYNGEE. V lost 3 bases and J lost 7; bases outside the gene matches: 14.

This clone was seen ten or more times. The chain links TRBV7-6 to TRBJ2-3, with D perhaps TRBD1 (6 bases). Trimming cost V 3 bases and J 0 bases, with 13 bases left between them. From germline, CDR1 is SGHVS and CDR2 FNYEAQ. The CDR3 has 16 amino acids. The CDR3 nucleotides are TGTGCCAGCAGCTTGGGACACCATACTAGCACAGATACGCAGTATTTT. Encoded protein: CASSLGHHTSTDTQYF. The full variable domain, with the rest looked up from reference TRBV7-6 and TRBJ2-3, is GAGVSQSPRYKVTKRGQDVALRCDPISGHVSLYWYRQALGQGPEFLTYFNYEAQQDKSGLPNDRFSAERPEGSISTLTIQRTEQRDSAMYRCASSLGHHTSTDTQYFGPGTRLTVL.

The J gene is TRBJ2-2, the V gene TRBV4-2; the D gene is possibly TRBD2 (6 bases). This CDR3 has 15 residues. Per the germline V gene, CDR1 is LGHNA and CDR2 is YNFKEQ. V lost 2 bases and J 0 bases, leaving 7 bases between the germline ends. DNA for the CDR3: TGTGCCAGCAGCCAATCTAGCGCGAACACCGGGGAGCTGTTTTTT. Translated: CASSQSSANTGELFF.

This clone was recorded many times. DNA for the CDR3: TGTGCCAGCAGCCCCCACACAGATACGCAGTATTTT. Translating gives CASSPHTDTQYF. The chain employs TRBV7-9 and TRBJ2-3; D gene unclear. Trimming shortened V by 5 bases and J by 2 bases, and 5 bases separated the two germline ends. Looked up from germline, CDR1 is SEHNR and CDR2 is FQNEAQ (reference sequence). This CDR3 has 12 amino acids.

The table lists this clone with many counts. The V and J genes are TRBV5-6 and TRBJ2-2; the match to TRBD1 covers 9 bases. The length of the CDR3 is 15 residues. The trim removed 4 bases at V and 1 base at J, leaving 2 bases unmatched. Germline-derived CDR1 and CDR2 are SGHDT and YYEEEE. DNA of the CDR3: TGTGCCAGCAGCAAGGACAGGGGGAACACCGGGGAGCTGTTTTTT. This codes for CASSKDRGNTGELFF.

This clone turned up a few times. The genes are TRBV27 and TRBJ1-4, with D hard to call. The germline V gene encodes CDR1 MNHEY and CDR2 SMNVEV (reference sequence). The germline V and J ends were trimmed by 6 bases and 4 bases, with 12 bases remaining between them. This CDR3 spans 14 amino acids. CDR3 sequence: CASRRAGSNEKLFF. The DNA of the CDR3 is TGTGCCAGCAGGAGGGCCGGAAGTAATGAAAAACTGTTTTTT.

This clone occurred many times. DNA of the CDR3: TGTGCCAGCAGCGTCGGGCCGAGCTTTTACAATGAGCAGTTCTTC. This translates into CASSVGPSFYNEQFF. The chain couples TRBV2 to TRBJ2-1, with D hard to call. Germline assignment: CDR1 SNHLY and CDR2 FYNNEI. V was clipped by 6 bases and J by 4 bases, with 16 bases between them. CDR3 length: 15 residues.

This clone was recorded a few times. An end of the junction does not agree with germline; a read error may underlie this. The V gene is TRBV28, the J gene TRBJ2-6, with 8 bases lining up with TRBD2. In germline, CDR1 is MDHEN, CDR2 SYDVKM. This CDR3 spans 16 amino acids. DNA of the CDR3: TGTGCCAGCAGTCGGGAGGGCCCCTCTGGTGCCAACGTCCTGACTTTC. Its translation: CASSREGPSGANVLTF.